What follows are 14 T cell receptor beta chains derived from one specimen sequenced in a study of cytomegalovirus exposure and HLA in healthy donors. Use of 60 Vbeta and 13 Jbeta primers characterized the PCR. Sequencing was performed with immunoSEQ multiplex PCR; in TCRdb, only in-frame clones are kept and a portion is missing. Of roughly 200,000 clones listed, 79% are singletons. Sequencing was done on a sample of PBMCs. Receptors were obtained from a girl aged 10-17 years in good health and CMV-seropositive.

The V and J genes are TRBV20-1 and TRBJ1-1; D remains ambiguous. The CDR3 is 11 amino acids. Trimming pared 6 bases from V and 3 bases from J, leaving 8 bases between. CDR1 is DFQATT, CDR2 SNEGSKA, per germline (reference sequence). This CDR3 is CSAKQYTEAFF. The CDR3 coding sequence is TGCAGTGCCAAACAGTACACTGAAGCTTTCTTT.

The chain couples TRBV5-5 to TRBJ1-4; D is perhaps TRBD1 (6 bases). V lost 4 bases and J 4 bases, leaving 14 bases between the germline ends. This CDR3 is 15 amino acids long. Per the germline V gene, CDR1 is SGHKS and CDR2 is YYEKEE (reference sequence). CDR3 residues: CASSLPGDINEKLFF. CDR3 DNA: TGTGCCAGCAGCCTTCCAGGGGACATTAATGAAAAACTGTTTTTT.

The chain has TRBV27 and TRBJ2-1; 8 bases are a match to TRBD2. The CDR3 loop spans 14 amino acids. Germline assignment: CDR1 MNHEY and CDR2 SMNVEV (reference sequence). The V segment lost 5 bases and the J segment 9 bases; nucleotides outside the gene matches: 9. The CDR3 sequence is CASSVIGTRGEQFF. The CDR3, as DNA: TGTGCCAGCAGTGTAATTGGGACTAGGGGTGAGCAGTTCTTC.

The sample holds one count of this clone. The rearrangement uses TRBV10-3 and TRBJ2-7, with 12 bases fitting TRBD1. V lost 5 bases, J lost 2 bases, and 19 bases stayed unmatched. Per germline, CDR1 ENHRY and CDR2 SYGVKD. The CDR3 is 20 amino acids. CDR3 sequence reads: CAISLTRDRGLSGRTYEQYF. DNA of the CDR3: TGTGCCATCAGTCTTACCCGGGACAGGGGGCTTAGCGGTCGAACCTACGAGCAGTACTTC.

The CDR3 DNA is TGTGCCAGCACCCCATCCTCCGGCAGCGGGGGGCCCTACAATGAGCAGTTCTTC. This translates into CASTPSSGSGGPYNEQFF. The chain joins TRBV5-6 to TRBJ2-1; 9 positions agree with TRBD2. This CDR3 has 18 amino acids. V trimming: 6 bases; J trimming: 2 bases; junction bases outside the gene matches: 15. Germline assignment: CDR1 SGHDT and CDR2 YYEEEE.

This chain links TRBV4-1 with TRBJ1-4; 7 bases line up with TRBD1. The CDR3 covers 14 residues. The germline CDR1 and CDR2 sequences are MGHRA and YSYEKL. Trimming cost V 4 bases and J 7 bases; bases outside gene matches: 6. Here the CDR3 reads CASSRQGGGEKLFF. For the CDR3, the DNA is TGCGCCAGCAGCCGACAGGGTGGCGGTGAAAAACTGTTTTTT.

The gene calls are TRBV10-3 and TRBJ2-7; TRBD1 might be the D (5 bases). In germline, CDR1 is ENHRY, CDR2 SYGVKD. The CDR3 has 14 residues. Trimming removed 4 bases at V and 1 base at J, with 11 bases between. This chain's CDR3 is CAISVGRESYEQYF. CDR3 coding DNA: TGTGCCATCAGTGTTGGCAGGGAATCCTACGAGCAGTACTTC.

The chain uses TRBV19 and TRBJ1-2; no clear D gene. Germline V CDR1 and CDR2: LNHDA, SQIVND (reference sequence). The V end lost 6 bases, the J end lost 6 bases, and 20 bases lay between the germline ends. This CDR3 spans 15 amino acids. The CDR3 sequence: CASSINSPPGNGYTF. CDR3 coding DNA: TGTGCCAGTAGCATTAACTCGCCACCAGGCAATGGCTACACCTTC.

About this clone: One junction end disagrees with the germline gene, perhaps due to a read error. This chain uses TRBV15 with TRBJ1-1; the D gene is possibly TRBD1 (5 bases). The germline V gene has CDR1 LNHNV and CDR2 YYDKDF (reference sequence). This CDR3 contains 14 residues. CDR3 protein: CATSRLGANTEASF. DNA for the CDR3: TGTGCCACCAGCAGGTTAGGGGCTAACACTGAAGCTTCCTTT.

In this sample, this clone turned up once. The V call is TRBV2, the J call TRBJ2-1; TRBD2 matches 10 bases. The V and J ends lost 9 bases and 0 bases, in that order; junction bases with no gene match: 8. This CDR3 region has 16 residues. The germline gives CDR1 SNHLY, CDR2 FYNNEI. DNA for the CDR3: TGTGCCAGGAGCGGGGGGGCAGATAGCTCCTACAATGAGCAGTTCTTC. It is translated as CARSGGADSSYNEQFF.

The V gene is TRBV7-7, the J gene TRBJ2-5; D might be TRBD1 (5 bases). The germline gives CDR1 SSHAT, CDR2 FNYEAQ (reference sequence). The CDR3 has 14 amino acids. Trimming removed 3 bases from V and 5 bases from J, with 13 bases in between. The DNA of the CDR3 is TGTGCCAGCAGCTTTGGGCAGGGCGGCGAGACCCAGTACTTC. Amino acid sequence: CASSFGQGGETQYF.

The V and J genes are TRBV7-9 and TRBJ1-2; D uncertain. The CDR3 consists of 14 residues. The germline V gene has CDR1 SEHNR and CDR2 FQNEAQ (reference sequence). V lost 3 bases and J 0 bases, leaving 8 bases between the germline ends. The CDR3: CASSFGVTNYGYTF. The CDR3 bases are TGTGCCAGCAGCTTCGGTGTAACTAACTATGGCTACACCTTC.

The chain recombines TRBV30 with TRBJ2-3; 10 positions agree with TRBD2. The germline CDR1 and CDR2 sequences are GTSNPN and SVGIG (reference sequence). This CDR3 contains 15 residues. Trimming took 3 bases from V and 4 from J; bases not matched to a gene: 7. DNA for the CDR3: TGTGCCTGGAGCCCCAGCGGGGGGGCCGCAGATACGCAGTATTTT. Amino acids: CAWSPSGGAADTQYF.

This clone was detected once. The rearrangement joins TRBV7-8 to TRBJ2-7, with D perhaps matching TRBD2 (6 bases). Germline V gives CDR1 SGHVS, CDR2 FQNEAQ. The CDR3 length is 12 residues. Trimming pared 5 bases from V and 7 bases from J, leaving 12 bases between. The CDR3 protein is CASSAGPFEQYF. The CDR3 DNA is TGTGCCAGCAGCGCGGGACCCTTTGAGCAGTACTTC.